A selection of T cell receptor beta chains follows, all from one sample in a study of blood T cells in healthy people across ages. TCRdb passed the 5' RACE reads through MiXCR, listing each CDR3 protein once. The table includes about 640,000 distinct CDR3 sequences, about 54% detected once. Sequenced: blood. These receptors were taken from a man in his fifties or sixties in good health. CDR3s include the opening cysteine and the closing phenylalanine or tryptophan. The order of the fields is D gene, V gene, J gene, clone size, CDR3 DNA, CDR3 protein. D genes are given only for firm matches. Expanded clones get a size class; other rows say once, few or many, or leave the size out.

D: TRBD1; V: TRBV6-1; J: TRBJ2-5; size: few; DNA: TGTGCCAGCAGGCGGGACAGGGGAGAGACCCAGTACTTC; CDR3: CASRRDRGETQYF
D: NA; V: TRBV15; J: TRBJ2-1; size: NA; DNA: TGTGCCACCAGCAGAGACTCAGCCGGTGAGCAGTTCTTC; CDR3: CATSRDSAGEQFF
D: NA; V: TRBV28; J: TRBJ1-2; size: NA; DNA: TGTGCCAGCAGGATGACAGCAAACTATGGCTACACCTTC; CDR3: CASRMTANYGYTF
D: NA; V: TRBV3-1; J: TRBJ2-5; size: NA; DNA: TGTGCCAGCAGCCAAGGTCCAAGCCTAGTAGGGACCCAGTACTTC; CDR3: CASSQGPSLVGTQYF
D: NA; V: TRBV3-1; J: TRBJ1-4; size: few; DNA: TGTGCCAGCAGCCAAGTTGGGCAGCCCGCCGAAAAACTGTTTTTT; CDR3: CASSQVGQPAEKLFF
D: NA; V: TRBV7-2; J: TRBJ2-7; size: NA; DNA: TGTGCCAGCAGCTCCGGCTTAGGGAGGTACGAGCAGTACTTC; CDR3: CASSSGLGRYEQYF
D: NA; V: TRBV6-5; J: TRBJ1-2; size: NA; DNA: TGTGCCAGCAGTTACTCGATGAACAACTTCTATGGCTACACCTTC; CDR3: CASSYSMNNFYGYTF
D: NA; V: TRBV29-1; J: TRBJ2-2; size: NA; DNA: TGCAGCGTTGGAGGCAGGGGAGGCAACACCGGGGAGCTGTTTTTT; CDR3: CSVGGRGGNTGELFF
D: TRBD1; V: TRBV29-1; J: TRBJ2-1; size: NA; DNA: TGCAGCGTTGAAGATAGGGGGGTGAGACAGGGGGCCCAATTATACTACAATGAGCAGTTCTTC; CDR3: CSVEDRGVRQGAQLYYNEQFF
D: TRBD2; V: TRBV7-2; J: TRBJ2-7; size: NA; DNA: TGTGCCAGCAGACCTCGGGGGGGACAAAATGAGCAGTACTTC; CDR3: CASRPRGGQNEQYF
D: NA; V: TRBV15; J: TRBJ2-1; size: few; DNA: TGTGCCACCAGCAGAGATTACGGGGATGAGCAGTTCTTC; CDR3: CATSRDYGDEQFF
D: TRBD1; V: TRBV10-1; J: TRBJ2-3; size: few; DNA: TGCGCCAGCAGTGAATCCGGGACAGGGGTACGGGATACGCAGTATTTT; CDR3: CASSESGTGVRDTQYF
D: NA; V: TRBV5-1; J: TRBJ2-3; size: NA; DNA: TGCGCCAGCAGCTTGGGGGGCTATCTAGATACGCAGTATTTT; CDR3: CASSLGGYLDTQYF
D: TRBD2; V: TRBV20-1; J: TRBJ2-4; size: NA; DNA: TGCAGTGCTTGGAATAGCGGGGGGGGCATTCAGTACTTC; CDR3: CSAWNSGGGIQYF
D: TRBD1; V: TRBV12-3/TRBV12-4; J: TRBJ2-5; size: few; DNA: TGTGCCAGCAGACTACAGGGGCGGGAAGAGACCCAGTACTTC; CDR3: CASRLQGREETQYF
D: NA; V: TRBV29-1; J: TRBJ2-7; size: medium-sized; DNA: TGCAGCGTTGAAGTCACAGACTACGAGCAGTACTTC; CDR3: CSVEVTDYEQYF
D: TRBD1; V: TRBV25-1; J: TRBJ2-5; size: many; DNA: TGTGCCAGCAGTGAAGGGACAGACACTCGGCAGTACTTC; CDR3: CASSEGTDTRQYF
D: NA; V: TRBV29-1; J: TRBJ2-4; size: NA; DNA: TGCAGCGTGGGACGGGCGGAGGAGCAGTACTTC; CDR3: CSVGRAEEQYF
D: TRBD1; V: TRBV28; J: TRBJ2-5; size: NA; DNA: TGTGCCAGCAGTTCGGCGGGACAGGGAGACCAAGAGACCCAGTACTTC; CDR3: CASSSAGQGDQETQYF
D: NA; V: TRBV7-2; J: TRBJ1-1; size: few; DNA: TGTGCCAGCAGCTTAGGGGGGGGGCCCGTTCTCTCTGAAGCTTTCTTT; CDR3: CASSLGGGPVLSEAFF
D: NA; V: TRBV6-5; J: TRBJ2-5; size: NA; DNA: TGTGCCAGCAGTTACTCGTGGCGGGAGACCCAGTACTTC; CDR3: CASSYSWRETQYF
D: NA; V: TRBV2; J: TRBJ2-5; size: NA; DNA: TGTGCCAGCACTAGGCGGCTGCAAGAGACCCAGTACTTC; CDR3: CASTRRLQETQYF